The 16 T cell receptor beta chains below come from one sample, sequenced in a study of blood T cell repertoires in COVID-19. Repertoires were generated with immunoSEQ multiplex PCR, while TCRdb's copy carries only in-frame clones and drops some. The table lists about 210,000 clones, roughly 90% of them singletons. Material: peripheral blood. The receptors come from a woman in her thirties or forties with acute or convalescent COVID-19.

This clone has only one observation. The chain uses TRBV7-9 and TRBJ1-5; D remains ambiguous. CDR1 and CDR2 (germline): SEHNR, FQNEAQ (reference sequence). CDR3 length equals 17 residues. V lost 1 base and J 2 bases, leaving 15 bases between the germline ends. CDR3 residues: CASSLGFHGEGNQPQHF. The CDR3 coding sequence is TGTGCCAGCAGCTTAGGGTTTCACGGGGAAGGCAATCAGCCCCAGCATTTT.

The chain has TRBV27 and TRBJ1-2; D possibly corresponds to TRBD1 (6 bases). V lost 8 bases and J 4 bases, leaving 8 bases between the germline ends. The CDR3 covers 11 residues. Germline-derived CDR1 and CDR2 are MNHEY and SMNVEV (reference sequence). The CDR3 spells CASGQSYGYTF. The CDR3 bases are TGTGCCAGCGGACAGTCCTATGGCTACACCTTC.

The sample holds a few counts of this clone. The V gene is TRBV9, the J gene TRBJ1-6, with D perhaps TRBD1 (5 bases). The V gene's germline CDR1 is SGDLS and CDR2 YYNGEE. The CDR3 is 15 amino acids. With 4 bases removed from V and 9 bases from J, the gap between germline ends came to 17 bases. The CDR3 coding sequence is TGTGCCAGCAGCCCCTCGGGTGCCGGGGGTTCACCCCTCCACTTT. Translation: CASSPSGAGGSPLHF.

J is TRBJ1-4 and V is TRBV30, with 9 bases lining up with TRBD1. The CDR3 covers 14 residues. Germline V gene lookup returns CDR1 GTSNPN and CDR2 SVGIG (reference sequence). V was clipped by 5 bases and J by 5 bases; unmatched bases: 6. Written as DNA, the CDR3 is TGTGCCTGGGGGGGACAGGGAAGGAATGAAAAACTGTTTTTT. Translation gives CAWGGQGRNEKLFF. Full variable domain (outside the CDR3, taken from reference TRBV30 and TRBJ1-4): SQTIHQWPATLVQPVGSPLSLECTVEGTSNPNLYWYRQAAGRGLQLLFYSVGIGQISSEVPQNLSASRPQDRQFILSSKKLLLSDSGFYLCAWGGQGRNEKLFFGSGTQLSVL.

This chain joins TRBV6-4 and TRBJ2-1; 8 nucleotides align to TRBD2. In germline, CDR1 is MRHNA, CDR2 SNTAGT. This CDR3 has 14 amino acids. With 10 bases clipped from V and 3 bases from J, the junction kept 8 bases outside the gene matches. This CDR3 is CATQPGLDYNEQFF. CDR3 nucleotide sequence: TGTGCCACCCAACCGGGACTAGACTACAATGAGCAGTTCTTC.

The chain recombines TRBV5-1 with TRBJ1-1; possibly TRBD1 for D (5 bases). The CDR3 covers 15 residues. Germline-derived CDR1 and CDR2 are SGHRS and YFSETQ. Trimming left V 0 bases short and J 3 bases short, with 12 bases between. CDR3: CASSLVVREDTEAFF. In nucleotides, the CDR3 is TGCGCCAGCAGCTTGGTTGTCAGGGAGGACACTGAAGCTTTCTTT.

The CDR3 bases are TGTGCCAGCAGCGCTGCTATCGGGACAGGTTTCCACGAGCAGTACGTC. Residues: CASSAAIGTGFHEQYV. The chain recombines TRBV11-1 with TRBJ2-7, with 8 bases aligning to TRBD1. Germline CDR1 SGHAT, CDR2 FQDESV (reference sequence). This CDR3 contains 16 residues. With V trimmed by 5 bases and J by 5 bases, 14 bases remained unmatched.

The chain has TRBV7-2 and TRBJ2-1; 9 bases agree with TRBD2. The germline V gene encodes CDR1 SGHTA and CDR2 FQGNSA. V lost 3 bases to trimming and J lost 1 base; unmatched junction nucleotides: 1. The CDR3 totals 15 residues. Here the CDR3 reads CASSFSGGSYNEQFF. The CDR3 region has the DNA TGTGCCAGCAGCTTTAGCGGGGGATCCTACAATGAGCAGTTCTTC.

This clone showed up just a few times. The DNA for the CDR3 is TGTGCCAGCAGCCATACCGGACAGGGGGATTCACCCCTCCACTTT. It encodes CASSHTGQGDSPLHF. The chain combines TRBV5-8 with TRBJ1-6; 10 bases line up with TRBD1. This CDR3 comprises 15 residues. V trimming: 4 bases; J trimming: 8 bases; junction bases outside the gene matches: 6. Germline lookup yields CDR1 SGHTS and CDR2 YDEGEE.

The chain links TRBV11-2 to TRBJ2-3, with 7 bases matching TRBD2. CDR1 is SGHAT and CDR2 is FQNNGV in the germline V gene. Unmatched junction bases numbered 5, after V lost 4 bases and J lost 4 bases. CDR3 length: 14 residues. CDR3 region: CASSSGLFADTQYF. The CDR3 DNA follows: TGTGCCAGCAGCTCGGGACTATTTGCAGATACGCAGTATTTT. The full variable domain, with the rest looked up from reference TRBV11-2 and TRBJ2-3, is EAGVAQSPRYKIIEKRQSVAFWCNPISGHATLYWYQQILGQGPKLLIQFQNNGVVDDSQLPKDRFSAERLKGVDSTLKIQPAKLEDSAVYLCASSSGLFADTQYFGPGTRLTVL.

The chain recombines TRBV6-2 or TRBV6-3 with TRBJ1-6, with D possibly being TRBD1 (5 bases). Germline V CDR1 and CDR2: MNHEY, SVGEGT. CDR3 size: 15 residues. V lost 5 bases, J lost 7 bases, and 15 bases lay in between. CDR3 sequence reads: CASSREGKWNSPLHF. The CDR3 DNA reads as TGTGCCAGCAGTCGGGAGGGGAAATGGAATTCACCCCTCCACTTT.

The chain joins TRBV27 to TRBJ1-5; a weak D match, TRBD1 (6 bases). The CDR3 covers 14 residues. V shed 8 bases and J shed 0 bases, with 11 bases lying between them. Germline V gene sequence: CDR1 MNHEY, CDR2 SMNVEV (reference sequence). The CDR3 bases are TGTGCCAGCGGAAGGACAGATAGCAATCAGCCCCAGCATTTT. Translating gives CASGRTDSNQPQHF.

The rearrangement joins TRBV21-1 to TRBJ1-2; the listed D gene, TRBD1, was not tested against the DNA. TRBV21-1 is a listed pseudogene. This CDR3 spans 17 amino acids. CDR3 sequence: CASSNPGNRGANYGYTF. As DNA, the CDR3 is TGTGCCAGCAGCAACCCTGGTAACAGGGGTGCTAACTATGGCTACACCTTC.

DNA for the CDR3: TGTGCCACCAGTGAGAAGACAGGGCGGGTCACTGAAGCTTTCTTT. Translating gives CATSEKTGRVTEAFF. V and J are TRBV24-1 and TRBJ1-1; TRBD1 matches at 7 bases. Germline V gene lookup returns CDR1 KGHDR and CDR2 SFDVKD. CDR3 size: 15 residues. V gave up 4 bases and J gave up 4 bases; unmatched junction bases: 8.

CDR3 DNA sequence: TGTGCCTGGAGGGGACAGGGGATAAGTCAGCCCCAGCATTTT. Translated, it gives CAWRGQGISQPQHF. The chain has TRBV30 and TRBJ1-5; TRBD1 matches 10 bases. Germline V gives CDR1 GTSNPN, CDR2 SVGIG (reference sequence). The CDR3 is made up of 14 amino acids. V was clipped by 3 bases and J by 6 bases; unmatched bases: 5.

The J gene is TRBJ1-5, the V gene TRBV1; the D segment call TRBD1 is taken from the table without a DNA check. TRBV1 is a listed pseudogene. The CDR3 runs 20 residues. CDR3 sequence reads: CTSSQSKREDRGGSNQPQHF. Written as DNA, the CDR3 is TGCACCAGCAGCCAATCCAAAAGGGAGGACAGGGGGGGGAGCAATCAGCCCCAGCATTTT.